These T cell receptor beta chains were read from a single sample in a study of T-cell memory formation after mild COVID-19. One entry per CDR3 protein, called by TCRdb with MiXCR from the 5' RACE reads. The top ten clones hold 3% to 4.5% of a sample with roughly 250,000 distinct CDR3 sequences, approximately 16% of them seen once. Sequenced: PBMCs or a T cell subset sorted from them (not recorded which). The source of these receptors is a man between 18 and 29 years old who had mild COVID-19 (a few samples of this study predate the infection). Cell type and time point are not known. The CDR3 runs from the conserved cysteine through the conserved F or W. D genes are given only for firm matches. Clone sizes are given selectively: once, few, many, or a class where the clone is expanded.

>TRBJ2-5|-|TRBV7-9|-
TGTGCCAGCAGCTTATTGCTGGGGGCAGAGACCCAGTACTTC
CASSLLLGAETQYF
>TRBJ2-5|-|TRBV7-2|TRBD2
TGTGCCAGCAGCTTATTCGGCGGGGGAGGAGAGACCCAGTACTTC
CASSLFGGGGETQYF
>TRBJ1-5|few|TRBV5-1|-
TGCGCCAGCAGCCGGGGGGTAGGACTTGACAATCAGCCCCAGCATTTT
CASSRGVGLDNQPQHF
>TRBJ2-5|few|TRBV2|-
TGTGCCAGCAGCAGGGATGCCCTAGGAGAGACCCAGTACTTC
CASSRDALGETQYF
>TRBJ1-6|few|TRBV4-3|-
TGCGCCAGCAGCCAAGAGTTTTACAGGCCCTCTGTTAATTCACCCCTCCACTTT
CASSQEFYRPSVNSPLHF
>TRBJ2-2|-|TRBV27|-
TGTGCCAGCAGTTATGGTCTCGTGGCCGGGGAGCTGTTTTTT
CASSYGLVAGELFF
>TRBJ1-1|few|TRBV29-1|-
TGCAGCGTTGGGATCGGATACACTGAAGCTTTCTTT
CSVGIGYTEAFF
>TRBJ2-1|-|TRBV4-3|TRBD1
TGCGCCAGCAGCCAAGATTACAGGGGCCTCAATGAGCAGTTCTTC
CASSQDYRGLNEQFF
>TRBJ2-3|few|TRBV10-2|-
TGCGCCAGCAGTGAGTCGTGGAAGCGGCAAGATACGCAGTATTTT
CASSESWKRQDTQYF
>TRBJ2-1|-|TRBV7-7|-
TGTGCCAGCAGTCCAGGAACAGGGCGCGCGCATAGGCAGTTCTTC
CASSPGTGRAHRQFF
>TRBJ2-5|few|TRBV5-5|-
TGTGCCAGCAGCGGCCTAGAAGGGGTGCGGGCAGAGACCCAGTACTTC
CASSGLEGVRAETQYF
>TRBJ1-5|few|TRBV4-1|-
TGCGCCAGCAGCCAACCCCCGGACAGAGTATATAGCAATCAGCCCCAGCATTTT
CASSQPPDRVYSNQPQHF
>TRBJ2-3|-|TRBV29-1|TRBD2
TGCAGCGGATGGACTAGCGGGGGTTTAAATACGCAGTATTTT
CSGWTSGGLNTQYF
>TRBJ1-2|few|TRBV7-3|-
TGTGCCAGCAGCTTACCCGCCGGGCCTCGCGGTATTTGGGTGCCCCTGAATGGCTACACCTTC
CASSLPAGPRGIWVPLNGYTF
>TRBJ2-5|few|TRBV12-3/TRBV12-4|-
TGTGCCAGCAGTCGTCGAGGGGGGCGCCTGGAGACCCAGTACTTC
CASSRRGGRLETQYF
>TRBJ1-2|-|TRBV29-1|-
TGCAGCGCCGGACGGAAAATCTATGGCTACACCTTC
CSAGRKIYGYTF
>TRBJ1-1|-|TRBV20-1|-
TGCAGTGCTAGCCGAACCGGGGCGAACACTGAAGCTTTCTTT
CSASRTGANTEAFF
>TRBJ2-5|-|TRBV9|-
TGTGCCAGCAGCGTAGGGGGGACACGGGTCCAAGAGACCCAGTACTTC
CASSVGGTRVQETQYF
>TRBJ2-7|-|TRBV29-1|TRBD1
TGCAGCGTTGAAGGGACAGGGACCTACGAGCAGTACTTC
CSVEGTGTYEQYF
>TRBJ2-3|few|TRBV20-1|-
TGCAGTGCTAGAGATAGACGGTGGGACCTGGCTCCGCAGTATTTT
CSARDRRWDLAPQYF
>TRBJ2-1|many|TRBV5-6|-
TGTGCCAGCACACGGGGGTTCTACAATGAGCAGTTCTTC
CASTRGFYNEQFF
>TRBJ2-1|few|TRBV12-3/TRBV12-4|-
TGTGCCAGCAGTTCTCAACGGAACACTGAGCAGTTCTTC
CASSSQRNTEQFF
>TRBJ1-2|-|TRBV7-9|-
TGTGCCAGCAGGAAGGGGCCGGAGAACTATGGCTACACCTTC
CASRKGPENYGYTF
>TRBJ1-1|-|TRBV6-5|TRBD1
TGTGCCAGCAGTTATACAGGGGGCATGAACACTGAAGCTTTCTTT
CASSYTGGMNTEAFF
>TRBJ1-2|-|TRBV20-1|-
TGCAGTGCGGTGGGGACTAACGGCTATGGCTACACCTTC
CSAVGTNGYGYTF
>TRBJ2-7|many|TRBV7-2|TRBD2
TGTGCCAGCAGCCCTAGCGGGGGGCCCTACGAGCAGTACTTC
CASSPSGGPYEQYF
>TRBJ2-3|many|TRBV20-1|TRBD1
TGCAGTGCTAGTCGGGACAGTCTCACAGATACGCAGTATTTT
CSASRDSLTDTQYF
>TRBJ1-1|-|TRBV7-8|-
TGTGCCAGCAGCTTAGGCCACGACACTGAAGCTTTCTTT
CASSLGHDTEAFF
>TRBJ1-4|-|TRBV5-1|-
TGCGCCAGCAGCTGGGACGGTAATGAAAAACTGTTTTTT
CASSWDGNEKLFF
>TRBJ2-7|few|TRBV10-1|-
TGCGCCAGCAGTGATGGGGGAAGCTCCTACGAGCAGTACTTC
CASSDGGSSYEQYF
>TRBJ1-1|-|TRBV18|-
TGTGCCAGCTCACCGAGCATGATTGCGGTGAACACTGAAGCTTTCTTT
CASSPSMIAVNTEAFF
>TRBJ2-2|-|TRBV7-2|-
TGTGCCAGCAGCTTAGTAGTTGGTCGACTAACCGGGGAGCTGTTTTTT
CASSLVVGRLTGELFF
>TRBJ2-1|few|TRBV5-1|-
TGCGCCAGCAGCTGGCTAACAGGGAGGAATGAGCAGTTCTTC
CASSWLTGRNEQFF
>TRBJ2-1|few|TRBV7-6|TRBD2
TGTGCCAGCAGCCATGGGGTGGCGGGGGGGCCACGGAATGAGCAGTTCTTC
CASSHGVAGGPRNEQFF
>TRBJ2-1|many|TRBV9|-
TGTGCCAGCAGCGTAGATCCGGTTTACAATGAGCAGTTCTTC
CASSVDPVYNEQFF
>TRBJ1-1|-|TRBV11-2|TRBD1
TGTGCCAGCAGTGATTGGGGACAGGGGAAGACTGAAGCTTTCTTT
CASSDWGQGKTEAFF
>TRBJ1-2|-|TRBV20-1|-
TGCAGTGCTAGCATAGGGGCGCTGGGCTATGGCTACACCTTC
CSASIGALGYGYTF
>TRBJ2-5|few|TRBV20-1|-
TGCAGTGCTAGGAGCAGGGATCCCGACCAAGAGACCCAGTACTTC
CSARSRDPDQETQYF
>TRBJ2-3|-|TRBV7-2|-
TGTGCCAGCAGCTTACTAGAGCGCACAGATACGCAGTATTTT
CASSLLERTDTQYF
>TRBJ2-1|many|TRBV5-1|TRBD1
TGCGCCAGCAGCCCCCAGACAGGGAACAATGAGCAGTTCTTC
CASSPQTGNNEQFF
>TRBJ1-2|-|TRBV4-1|TRBD1
TGCGCCAGCAGCCGACTCGACAGGGGAGGAAATAACTATGGCTACACCTTC
CASSRLDRGGNNYGYTF
>TRBJ1-5|few|TRBV4-3|-
TGCGCCAGCAGCCAAGGTAGTGCCAGGGACAATCAGCCCCAGCATTTT
CASSQGSARDNQPQHF
>TRBJ2-7|-|TRBV21-1|-
TGTGCCAGCAGCAAGGGGATCAAGGAAGACAGGGACCCCTTC
CASSKGIKEDRDPF
>TRBJ2-5|-|TRBV7-2|-
TGTGCCAGCAGCCAGGACCCTAAGCAGACCCAGTACTTC
CASSQDPKQTQYF
>TRBJ2-7|many|TRBV20-1|TRBD1
TGCAGTGCTAGTTTGGGACAGGGGAGAAACGAGCAGTACTTC
CSASLGQGRNEQYF
>TRBJ1-5|many|TRBV4-1|-
TGCGCCAGCAGCCAGGAAAGGGATCAGCCCCAGCATTTT
CASSQERDQPQHF
>TRBJ2-1|few|TRBV18|-
TGTGCCAGCTCACCCCCGGGCAAAGGGGTCTCCTCCTACAATGAGCAGTTCTTC
CASSPPGKGVSSYNEQFF
>TRBJ2-7|few|TRBV5-1|TRBD2
TGCGCCAGCAGCTTGGAGGCGGGGGGGCGAAGCGAGCAGTACTTC
CASSLEAGGRSEQYF
>TRBJ1-4|once|TRBV25-1|-
TGTGCCAGCACTTCACTTGAAAAACTGTTTTTT
CASTSLEKLFF
>TRBJ2-5|few|TRBV19|TRBD2
TGTGCCAGTAGTGAAACGCGGACTAGCGGGGGACAAGAGACCCAGTACTTC
CASSETRTSGGQETQYF
>TRBJ2-7|-|TRBV7-2|TRBD2
TGTGCCAGCAGCTTAGGAGCGGGGGGGCTTGACGAGCAGTACTTC
CASSLGAGGLDEQYF
>TRBJ1-2|few|TRBV7-6|-
TGTGCCAGCAGCCCGACTAGGCTCTCCTATGGCTACACCTTC
CASSPTRLSYGYTF
>TRBJ2-5|-|TRBV5-1|-
TGCGCCAGCAGCTTGTGGTCGACGGGCCCGGAGACCCAGTACTTC
CASSLWSTGPETQYF
>TRBJ2-3|-|TRBV28|-
TGTGCCAGCAGTATCCTGACAGATACGCAGTATTTT
CASSILTDTQYF
>TRBJ2-3|-|TRBV5-1|TRBD2
TGCGCCAGCAGCACTAGAGCGGGAAGGACAGATACGCAGTATTTT
CASSTRAGRTDTQYF
>TRBJ2-2|-|TRBV12-3/TRBV12-4|TRBD1
TGTGCCAGCAGCAGACAGGGGGCAGGAACCGGGGAGCTGTTTTTT
CASSRQGAGTGELFF
>TRBJ1-2|few|TRBV20-1|-
TGCAGAGGCCACGGGACATCCGGGCGGGAGGGCTACACCTTC
CRGHGTSGREGYTF
>TRBJ1-6|few|TRBV6-5|TRBD1
TGTGCCAGCAGCCCCGACAGGGGTCCGCCCCTCCACTTT
CASSPDRGPPLHF
>TRBJ2-1|-|TRBV29-1|TRBD2
TGCAGCGCCGTAGGGACTAGCGGGTACAATGAGCAGTTCTTC
CSAVGTSGYNEQFF
>TRBJ2-5|-|TRBV6-2/TRBV6-3|-
TGTGCCAGCAGTTACTCGAAGACGGGACCAGCCTTGGGGACCCAGTACTTC
CASSYSKTGPALGTQYF